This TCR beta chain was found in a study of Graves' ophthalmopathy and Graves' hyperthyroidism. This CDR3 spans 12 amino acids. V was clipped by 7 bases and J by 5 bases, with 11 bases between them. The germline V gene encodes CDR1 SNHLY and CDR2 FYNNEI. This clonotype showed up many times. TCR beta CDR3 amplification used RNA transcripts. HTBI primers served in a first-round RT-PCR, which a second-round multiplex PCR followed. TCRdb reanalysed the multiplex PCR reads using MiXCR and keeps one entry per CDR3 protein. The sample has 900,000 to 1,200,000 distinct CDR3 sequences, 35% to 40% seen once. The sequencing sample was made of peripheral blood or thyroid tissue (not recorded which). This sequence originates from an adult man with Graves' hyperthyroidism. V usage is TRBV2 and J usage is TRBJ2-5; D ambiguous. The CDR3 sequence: CASNYQQETQYF. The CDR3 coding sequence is TGTGCCAGCAATTACCAGCAGGAGACCCAGTACTTC.